Sequencing of this TCR beta chain was carried out in a study of T-cell memory formation after mild COVID-19. Study in general: TCR clusters were largely donor specific. Study-level findings and limits: While clones contracting from day 15 to 85 were balanced between CD4 and CD8, later expanders leaned CD4+.

V lost 6 bases to trimming and J lost 2 bases, with 11 bases between them. Germline CDR1 and CDR2: SGHVS and FQNEAQ. The CDR3 consists of 14 residues. This clonotype has ten or more counts. The target antigen is unknown. cDNA libraries for TCR alpha and TCR beta, carrying sample barcodes and UMIs, came from 5'RACE with constant-segment primers. TCRdb re-called the 5' RACE reads through MiXCR, storing one row per CDR3 protein. The sample records a few hundred thousand distinct CDR3 sequences, 8% to 9.5% being singletons. The receptor's source is a man in his late teens or twenties who had mild COVID-19 (a few samples of this study predate the infection). Cell type and time point are not known. This chain links TRBV7-8 with TRBJ2-1, with a weak D call TRBD1 (5 bases). The source material was PBMCs or a T cell subset sorted from them (not recorded which). Written as DNA, the CDR3 is TGTGCCAGCAGACCTGACAGACCCTACAATGAGCAGTTCTTC. It encodes CASRPDRPYNEQFF.